This T cell receptor (beta chain) was retrieved from a study of blood T cell repertoires in COVID-19. Assay: immunoSEQ multiplex PCR; the TCRdb copy retains only in-frame clones and omits some. Here the sample spans about 100,000 clones, 85% to 90% being singletons. Germline CDR1 is LNHDA and CDR2 is SQIVND (reference sequence). V dropped 6 bases and J dropped 7; count of bases not matched to a gene: 10. The CDR3 covers 14 residues. The rearrangement links TRBV19 to TRBJ1-2, with 8 positions matching TRBD1. The receptor was derived from a human donor with COVID-19, enrolled during active disease. The donor label of this sample is uncertain. What was sequenced was peripheral blood. The CDR3 loop reads CASRMDRAVGGYTF. CDR3 DNA sequence: TGTGCCAGTAGAATGGACAGGGCTGTTGGTGGCTACACCTTC.